This T cell receptor beta chain was identified in a study of Ad26.COV2.S vaccination and SARS-CoV-2 variants. Study-wide context: Recipients of Ad26.COV2.S got it intramuscularly, once or twice 56 days apart. The study's findings and limits: From the TCR breadth and depth analyses, total T cell responses may have been underestimated.

The treatment denotes: about 20 received Ad26.COV2.S at low or high dose, single or two shots; about 5 received placebo; per-sample allocation not given. All samples were drawn on day 63, counting from the first vaccine or placebo injection. Boston hosted the donor, who was an adult aged 18-55 years. SARS-CoV-2 spike from the Wuhan strain was encoded by the vaccine, an Ad26 vector. The CDR3 is 14 amino acids. Germline lookup yields CDR1 KGHSH and CDR2 LQKENI. The protocol was immunoSEQ multiplex PCR, while the TCRdb copy is restricted to in-frame clones and leaves out a portion. This repertoire shows fewer than 400,000 clones, just over 85% found once; its top ten account for 1.5% to 2%. On this clone: What it binds is not known. Mismatch with germline at one junction end may stem from a read error.

The rearrangement links TRBV18 to TRBJ1-3; D uncertain. Sequencing used peripheral blood, obtained in a trial of Ad26.COV2.S vaccine versus placebo. This sequence was found in a person aged 18 to 59 who received the Ad26.COV2.S COVID-19 vaccine or a placebo. CDR3 in DNA: TGTGTCAGCTCACACCAGAGCTCTGGAAACACCATATATTTT. Residues: CVSSHQSSGNTIYF.